One sample yielded the 12 T cell receptor beta chains listed below, sequenced in a study of T-cell reconstitution after alpha-beta-depleted transplantation in children listed by TCRdb under 2016. The library was generated by PCR. The listed sequencing device is Illumina HiSeq 2500. Molecular barcoding was employed in the preparation of TCR libraries, with unique molecular identifiers being used to normalize TCRbeta repertoire quantification. The public reads were reanalyzed by TCRdb: fastp trimming at Q25, MiXCR alignment, in-frame beta chains only. Every CDR3 protein is listed once, alongside the most common genes and DNA of its rows. The sample data list some 500,000 distinct CDR3 sequences, and approximately 20% of these were observed just once. 2.5% to 4% of the sample is held by the ten biggest clonotypes. The sequences come from PBMCs from the stem cell graft donor, collected from the stem cell graft. The receptors originated from a human donor who donated a stem cell graft to a child with acute lymphoblastic leukemia.

The V call is TRBV15, the J call TRBJ2-7; D possibly corresponds to TRBD2 (6 bases). This CDR3 comprises 15 residues. The germline gives CDR1 LNHNV, CDR2 YYDKDF (reference sequence). Trimming took 1 base from V and 5 from J, leaving 15 bases between them. The CDR3 DNA sequence: TGTGCCACCAGCAGAGCGGGGGATACGCGGGACGAGCAGTACTTC. This translates into CATSRAGDTRDEQYF.

V and J are TRBV5-1 and TRBJ2-6; the D is unclear. The CDR3 runs to 16 residues. Germline CDR1 SGHRS, CDR2 YFSETQ. V lost 0 bases to trimming and J lost 0 bases, with 7 bases between them. The CDR3 region is CASSLGWGSGANVLTF. In DNA, the CDR3 is TGCGCCAGCAGCTTGGGATGGGGCTCTGGGGCCAACGTCCTGACTTTC. Drawing the rest from reference TRBV5-1 and TRBJ2-6, the complete variable domain is KAGVTQTPRYLIKTRGQQVTLSCSPISGHRSVSWYQQTPGQGLQFLFEYFSETQRNKGNFPGRFSGRQFSNSRSEMNVSTLELGDSALYLCASSLGWGSGANVLTFGAGSRLTVL.

V gene TRBV10-3 combines with J gene TRBJ1-2; tentatively, D is TRBD1 (5 bases). The V and J ends lost 2 bases and 5 bases respectively, with 9 bases between them. Germline assignment: CDR1 ENHRY and CDR2 SYGVKD. There are 13 residues in the CDR3. The CDR3 protein is CAISEGTLYGYTF. In DNA form, the CDR3 reads TGTGCCATCAGTGAGGGGACCCTTTATGGCTACACCTTC.

This clonotype has a handful of counts. This sequence joins TRBV2 and TRBJ2-7; D gene ambiguous. Trimming took off 3 bases at V and 2 bases at J, with 11 bases between the two ends. This CDR3 is built from 14 residues. Germline V gene data show CDR1 as SNHLY and CDR2 as FYNNEI. In DNA form, the CDR3 reads TGTGCCAGCAGTGAGGTCAGCTTAGCCTACGAGCAGTACTTC. As protein: CASSEVSLAYEQYF.

The J gene is TRBJ2-2, the V gene TRBV7-9; D might be TRBD1 (6 bases). The CDR3 totals 15 residues. V was pared by 4 bases and J by 5 bases, with 14 bases between. From germline, CDR1 is SEHNR and CDR2 FQNEAQ (reference sequence). The CDR3 DNA reads as TGTGCCAGCAGCTCGACAGGTTCGAGAACCGGGGAGCTGTTTTTT. Its translation: CASSSTGSRTGELFF.

The sample holds a few counts of this clonotype. The chain has TRBV10-3 and TRBJ1-2; the D is unclear. The CDR3 totals 14 residues. V was shortened by 3 bases and J by 4 bases, with 12 bases between the two germline ends. Germline CDR1 and CDR2: ENHRY and SYGVKD. The CDR3 loop reads CAISDVAGTYGYTF. CDR3 coding DNA: TGTGCCATCAGTGATGTGGCAGGAACCTATGGCTACACCTTC.

This clonotype appeared many times. CDR3 in amino acids: CASMGGTSGIYEQYF. The CDR3 DNA reads as TGCGCCAGCATGGGGGGAACTAGCGGAATATACGAGCAGTACTTC. V gene TRBV5-1 combines with J gene TRBJ2-7; TRBD2 agrees at 8 bases. The trim removed 6 bases at V and 4 bases at J, leaving 12 bases unmatched. Germline-derived CDR1 and CDR2 are SGHRS and YFSETQ. CDR3 length: 15 residues.

The CDR3 here is CASSPSRHRTYEQYF. The CDR3 nucleotides read TGTGCCAGCAGTCCGAGTAGGCACCGCACCTACGAGCAGTACTTC. V and J are TRBV12-3 or TRBV12-4 and TRBJ2-7; D remains ambiguous. The CDR3 covers 15 residues. V was cut by 5 bases and J by 2 bases, with 16 bases left in between.

This clonotype was detected a few times. This chain links TRBV24-1 with TRBJ2-2, with 8 positions matching TRBD1. The CDR3 is 15 amino acids. Germline CDR1 KGHDR, CDR2 SFDVKD. The V segment lost 5 bases and the J segment 9 bases; nucleotides outside the gene matches: 10. Here the CDR3 DNA reads TGTGCCACCAGTGGCGCCCCCCGGGACAGGCGGGAGCTGTTTTTT. Translating gives CATSGAPRDRRELFF.

This rearrangement joins TRBV20-1 to TRBJ1-5; the D is unclear. V was shortened by 1 base and J by 6 bases, with 16 bases between the two germline ends. The CDR3 contains 15 residues. Germline values: CDR1 DFQATT, CDR2 SNEGSKA (reference sequence). CDR3 region: CSARVAGLGSQPQHF. CDR3 bases: TGCAGTGCTAGAGTGGCGGGGTTAGGATCTCAGCCCCAGCATTTT.

The chain couples TRBV29-1 to TRBJ2-3, with TRBD1 matching 10 bases. J lost 4 bases, V lost 1 base, and 5 bases had no gene match. The CDR3 loop spans 15 amino acids. Germline V gene data show CDR1 as SQVTM and CDR2 as ANQGSEA. CDR3 sequence (DNA): TGCAGCGTTGAAGGGACAGGGGGTTCCCCAGATACGCAGTATTTT. Translated, it gives CSVEGTGGSPDTQYF.

This chain links TRBV12-3 or TRBV12-4 with TRBJ2-1; perhaps TRBD2 as D (5 bases). V lost 6 bases, J lost 10 bases, and 13 bases lay in between. The CDR3 sequence is 12 residues long. The CDR3 sequence: CASSQLGVEQFF. DNA of the CDR3: TGTGCCAGCAGCCAGCTGGGAGTCGAGCAGTTCTTC.